The text below deals with one TCR beta chain. The trim removed 4 bases at V and 0 bases at J, leaving 4 bases unmatched. Germline V gives CDR1 SGHKS, CDR2 YYEKEE (reference sequence). The CDR3 has 15 residues. This sample was included in a study of blood T cell repertoires in COVID-19. About the research overall: T cells, B-cell-depleted T cells, or PBMCs supplied cDNA or gDNA.

Study processing details: For nucleated cells, counts were estimated from reference gene primer amplification. Libraries were prepared by immunoSEQ multiplex PCR; TCRdb keeps only in-frame clonotypes and omits some of them. V and J calls plus clone size are reproduced from that table; the DNA served to infer D and trimming. The sample holds about 240,000 clones, 83% seen once. The sample consisted of PBMCs or T cells enriched from blood (not recorded which). The rearrangement links TRBV5-5 to TRBJ1-3; TRBD1 matches at 7 bases. The TCR sequence derives from a woman aged 40 to 55 who had been exposed to COVID-19. CDR3: CASSQGVTSGNTIYF. CDR3 nucleotide sequence: TGTGCCAGCAGCCAGGGGGTAACCTCTGGAAACACCATATATTTT.